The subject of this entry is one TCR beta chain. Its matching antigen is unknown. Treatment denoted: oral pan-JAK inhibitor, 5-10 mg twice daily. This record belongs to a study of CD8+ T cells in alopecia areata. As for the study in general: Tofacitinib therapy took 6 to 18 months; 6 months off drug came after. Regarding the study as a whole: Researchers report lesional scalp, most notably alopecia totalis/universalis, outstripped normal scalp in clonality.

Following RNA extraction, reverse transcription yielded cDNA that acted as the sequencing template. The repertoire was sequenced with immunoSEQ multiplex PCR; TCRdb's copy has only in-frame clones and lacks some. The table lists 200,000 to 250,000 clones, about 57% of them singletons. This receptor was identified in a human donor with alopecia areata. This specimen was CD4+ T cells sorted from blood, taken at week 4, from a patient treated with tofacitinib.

CDR3 residues: CASSRPGLAGTGEQYF. DNA for the CDR3: TGTGCCAGCAGCCGGCCGGGACTAGCGGGGACCGGGGAGCAGTACTTC. This chain links TRBV7-3 with TRBJ2-5; 13 nucleotides agree with TRBD2. From germline, CDR1 is SGHTA and CDR2 FQGTGA. The CDR3 length is 16 residues. V lost 5 bases to trimming and J lost 11 bases; unmatched junction nucleotides: 14.